Below are 31 T cell receptor beta chains sequenced from a single sample in a study of patients and donors after allogeneic stem cell transplantation. TCRdb redid the calling of the RT-PCR reads with MiXCR, one entry per CDR3 protein. The sample lists about a million distinct CDR3 sequences, more than 15% occurring once. The source material was blood, either unsorted or a sorted T cell fraction (not recorded which). The origin of the receptors is a human donor who was either an allogeneic HSCT recipient or a stem cell or donor lymphocyte infusion donor (not recorded which). It is not recorded whose cells these are; they may come from a transplant donor.

This clonotype was recorded a few times. The chain couples TRBV12-3 or TRBV12-4 to TRBJ2-7, with TRBD2 matching 12 bases. The CDR3 contains 15 residues. The trim removed 3 bases at V and 4 bases at J, leaving 4 bases unmatched. For the CDR3, the DNA is TGTGCCAGCAGTTTGTCGACTAGCGGGAGTTACGAGCAGTACTTC. It codes for CASSLSTSGSYEQYF.

This clonotype was found a few times. The V call is TRBV18, the J call TRBJ1-3; no clear D gene. The CDR3 covers 13 residues. The germline CDR1 and CDR2 sequences are KGHSH and LQKENI. Trimming removed 5 bases at V and 2 bases at J, with 7 bases between. CDR3 protein: CASSGKPGNTIYF. Here the CDR3 DNA reads TGTGCCAGCTCAGGGAAACCTGGAAACACCATATATTTT.

V and J are TRBV7-3 and TRBJ1-6; D possibly corresponds to TRBD1 (5 bases). The V and J ends lost 2 bases and 7 bases respectively, with 9 bases between them. CDR3 length: 14 residues. Germline V gene sequence: CDR1 SGHTA, CDR2 FQGTGA. The CDR3 bases are TGTGCCAGCAGCTTAGCAGGGCCCAATTCACCCCTCCACTTT. This sequence encodes CASSLAGPNSPLHF.

This clonotype was counted a few times. The chain carries TRBV24-1 and TRBJ2-1, with no clear D. Germline CDR1 and CDR2: KGHDR and SFDVKD. The V end lost 1 base, the J end lost 10 bases, and 25 bases lay between the germline ends. The length of the CDR3 is 18 residues. CDR3 region: CATSDLYVPEVGFGEQFF. The CDR3 nucleotides read TGTGCCACCAGTGATTTATACGTGCCTGAGGTGGGGTTTGGGGAGCAGTTCTTC.

There are a few counts of this clonotype. The rearrangement uses TRBV3-1 and TRBJ2-3; the D is unclear. The length of the CDR3 is 13 residues. V was clipped by 0 bases and J by 6 bases, with 7 bases between them. Germline V CDR1 and CDR2: LGHDT, YNNKEL (reference sequence). The CDR3 reads CASSQEMHDTQYF. The CDR3 nucleotides are TGTGCCAGCAGCCAAGAGATGCACGATACGCAGTATTTT.

The CDR3 is CASSESLRGTAQYF. CDR3 nucleotides: TGTGCCAGCAGTGAAAGTTTGCGGGGGACGGCGCAGTATTTT. The chain carries TRBV2 and TRBJ2-3, with TRBD2 matching over 7 bases. This CDR3 is 14 amino acids long. Trimming at V came to 2 bases and at J to 10 bases, leaving 9 bases not matched to a gene. The germline V gene has CDR1 SNHLY and CDR2 FYNNEI.

The chain recombines TRBV6-1 with TRBJ1-3, with D possibly TRBD1 on 5 matching bases. Germline V lookup: CDR1 MNHNS, CDR2 SASEGT. The CDR3 contains 14 residues. The V gene lost 5 bases and the J gene lost 4 bases, with 12 bases spanning the gap. CDR3 protein: CASSRGDGGNTIYF. CDR3 sequence (DNA): TGTGCCAGCAGTCGGGGGGACGGGGGAAACACCATATATTTT.

The rearrangement links TRBV20-1 to TRBJ1-5; weak D call: TRBD1 (5 bases). Deletions cut 0 bases from V and 4 bases from J, with 10 bases between. The CDR3 length is 14 residues. From germline, CDR1 is DFQATT and CDR2 SNEGSKA (reference sequence). The CDR3 is CSARDSGRNQPQHF. In DNA, the CDR3 is TGCAGTGCTAGAGATTCAGGGCGGAATCAGCCCCAGCATTTT.

The sample holds a few counts of this clonotype. This chain connects TRBV15 to TRBJ2-3; possibly TRBD2 for D (7 bases). This CDR3 is built from 15 residues. Germline CDR1 reads LNHNV; CDR2 reads YYDKDF (reference sequence). Trimming pared 8 bases from V and 2 bases from J, leaving 17 bases between. This CDR3 is CATGEGEGHTDTQYF. CDR3 DNA sequence: TGTGCCACCGGCGAGGGGGAGGGCCACACAGATACGCAGTATTTT.

This clonotype was detected only a few times. J is TRBJ1-4 and V is TRBV30, with D possibly matching TRBD1 (5 bases). This CDR3 comprises 13 residues. V was trimmed by 0 bases and J by 7 bases, leaving 9 bases between them. Germline V gene data show CDR1 as GTSNPN and CDR2 as SVGIG (reference sequence). The CDR3 here is CAWSVATGEKLFF. CDR3 coding DNA: TGTGCCTGGAGTGTAGCCACAGGTGAAAAACTGTTTTTT.

This clonotype came up many times. The gene calls are TRBV12-3 or TRBV12-4 and TRBJ1-2; D unresolved. CDR3 length: 14 amino acids. V lost 7 bases and J lost 5, with 17 bases in between. The DNA of the CDR3 is TGTGCCAGCACCACCTTGGGCCTTACTTATGGCTACACCTTC. This codes for CASTTLGLTYGYTF.

The rearrangement joins TRBV5-1 to TRBJ1-4; 8 bases map to TRBD1. This CDR3 has 15 residues. The germline V gene encodes CDR1 SGHRS and CDR2 YFSETQ. V was pared by 4 bases and J by 2 bases, with 4 bases of the junction left unmatched. The CDR3 DNA sequence: TGCGCCAGCAGCCCGCGGACAGGGACTAATGAAAAACTGTTTTTT. Translating it yields CASSPRTGTNEKLFF.

This clonotype was seen more than once but under ten times. V and J are TRBV7-3 and TRBJ1-1; the D is unclear. The germline V and J ends were trimmed by 3 bases and 4 bases, with 9 bases remaining between them. Germline V lookup: CDR1 SGHTA, CDR2 FQGTGA. The CDR3 covers 13 residues. The chain's CDR3 is CASSFLKGTEAFF. CDR3 nucleotides: TGTGCCAGCAGCTTCCTTAAGGGCACTGAAGCTTTCTTT.

The chain recombines TRBV7-3 with TRBJ1-2, with D possibly being TRBD1 (6 bases). CDR3 length equals 16 residues. Between the trimmed V and J ends, which lost 6 bases and 4 bases, there was a span of 21 bases. CDR1 and CDR2 (germline): SGHTA, FQGTGA. The CDR3 sequence is CASSLEGGLSGYGYTF. CDR3 in DNA: TGTGCCAGCAGTTTGGAGGGGGGTCTTTCAGGCTATGGCTACACCTTC.

This clonotype was seen ten or more times. The chain links TRBV12-3 or TRBV12-4 to TRBJ2-7, with D hard to call. This CDR3 has 14 residues. Trimming removed 4 bases at V and 5 bases at J, with 15 bases between. DNA for the CDR3: TGTGCCAGCAGTTCCCCTTTCTCCGGCGACGAGCAGTACTTC. As protein: CASSSPFSGDEQYF.

The chain joins TRBV29-1 to TRBJ2-1; 13 nucleotides align to TRBD2. CDR1 and CDR2 (germline): SQVTM, ANQGSEA. Trimming removed 0 bases from V and 7 bases from J; junction bases left unmatched: 6. CDR3 length: 16 residues. The CDR3 loop reads CSVEENPGLAGNEQFF. The CDR3 bases are TGCAGCGTTGAAGAAAACCCGGGACTAGCGGGGAATGAGCAGTTCTTC.

J is TRBJ2-5 and V is TRBV20-1, with D maybe TRBD2 (5 bases). Trimming took 2 bases from V and 5 from J, leaving 18 bases between them. CDR3 size: 15 residues. The V gene's germline CDR1 is DFQATT and CDR2 SNEGSKA (reference sequence). The CDR3 is CSARPPGREGETQYF. Written as DNA, the CDR3 is TGCAGTGCTAGACCTCCCGGACGGGAAGGGGAGACCCAGTACTTC.

The rearrangement uses TRBV12-3 or TRBV12-4 and TRBJ1-2; D remains ambiguous. V dropped 3 bases and J dropped 1 base, with 9 bases sitting between them. The CDR3 extends over 14 amino acids. This chain's CDR3 is CASSLLAFNYGYTF. DNA for the CDR3: TGTGCCAGCAGTTTGCTGGCGTTTAACTATGGCTACACCTTC.

V is TRBV6-1 and J is TRBJ2-5; D not certain. Germline CDR1 and CDR2: MNHNS and SASEGT. The CDR3 loop spans 13 amino acids. V was trimmed by 5 bases and J by 7 bases, leaving 14 bases between them. This CDR3 is CASSPFLTGTQYF. The CDR3, as DNA: TGTGCCAGCAGTCCCTTCTTAACTGGGACCCAGTACTTC.

This sequence joins TRBV20-1 and TRBJ1-2, with D possibly being TRBD1 (5 bases). The CDR3 spans 14 residues. The germline V and J ends were trimmed by 6 bases and 5 bases, with 19 bases remaining between them. The germline V gene has CDR1 DFQATT and CDR2 SNEGSKA (reference sequence). In DNA, the CDR3 is TGCAGTGCCCGAGGGGAGGGGATTTGGTATGGCTACACCTTC. Its translation: CSARGEGIWYGYTF.

CDR3 loop: CASSSMADLEAFF. In nucleotides, the CDR3 is TGTGCCAGCAGCTCCATGGCGGACCTTGAAGCTTTCTTT. This chain links TRBV7-9 with TRBJ1-1, with unresolved D. V was cut by 4 bases and J by 7 bases, with 13 bases left in between. The germline V gene encodes CDR1 SEHNR and CDR2 FQNEAQ (reference sequence). The CDR3 has 13 residues.

This clonotype was observed a few times. The genes are TRBV12-3 or TRBV12-4 and TRBJ2-3, with D perhaps TRBD1 or TRBD2 (5 bases each). V lost 6 bases and J lost 2, with 12 bases in between. The CDR3 is 14 amino acids. The DNA of the CDR3 is TGTGCCAGCAGAAGGCAAGGGACCACAGATACGCAGTATTTT. Amino acids: CASRRQGTTDTQYF.

V is TRBV5-1 and J is TRBJ1-4, with TRBD1 identical over 10 bases. The ends lost 0 bases at V and 3 bases at J; junction bases unmatched: 2. Germline V gene data show CDR1 as SGHRS and CDR2 as YFSETQ. This CDR3 comprises 16 residues. The DNA of the CDR3 is TGCGCCAGCAGCTTGGGGGACAGGGGATCTAATGAAAAACTGTTTTTT. Its translation is CASSLGDRGSNEKLFF.

The genes are TRBV4-1 and TRBJ2-2, with D unclear. V was shortened by 0 bases and J by 0 bases, with 8 bases between the two germline ends. CDR1 is MGHRA and CDR2 is YSYEKL in the germline V gene. The CDR3 loop spans 16 amino acids. CDR3 residues: CASSQERGTNTGELFF. The CDR3 DNA follows: TGCGCCAGCAGCCAAGAGAGAGGAACGAACACCGGGGAGCTGTTTTTT.

This clonotype was picked up a small number of times. The rearrangement links TRBV7-9 to TRBJ2-3, with 8 bases fitting TRBD2. With V trimmed by 0 bases and J by 2 bases, 4 bases remained unmatched. CDR1 and CDR2 (germline): SEHNR, FQNEAQ (reference sequence). This CDR3 is 16 amino acids long. The CDR3 DNA follows: TGTGCCAGCAGCTTAGCCCCGGGAGGGACCACAGATACGCAGTATTTT. This translates into CASSLAPGGTTDTQYF.

This rearrangement joins TRBV20-1 to TRBJ2-3; D is unresolved. The CDR3 is made up of 14 amino acids. Per the germline V gene, CDR1 is DFQATT and CDR2 is SNEGSKA (reference sequence). Trimming took 1 base from V and 5 from J, leaving 13 bases between them. The CDR3 coding sequence is TGCAGTGCTAGAGGTTTGAGACTCGAAGATACGCAGTATTTT. Translating it yields CSARGLRLEDTQYF.

The chain recombines TRBV7-2 with TRBJ2-5; TRBD2 might be the D (5 bases). CDR1 is SGHTA, CDR2 FQGNSA, per germline. Deletions cut 4 bases from V and 4 bases from J, with 13 bases between. CDR3 size: 14 residues. CDR3 in amino acids: CASSSPLGGETQYF. For the CDR3, the DNA is TGTGCCAGCAGCTCCCCCCTAGGAGGAGAGACCCAGTACTTC.

This clonotype has more than one count but fewer than ten. This chain uses TRBV6-5 with TRBJ1-3, with D possibly being TRBD1 (6 bases). Germline CDR1 reads MNHEY; CDR2 reads SVGAGI. Trimming shortened V by 0 bases and J by 0 bases, and 9 bases separated the two germline ends. There are 16 residues in the CDR3. The CDR3 DNA sequence: TGTGCCAGCAGTTACTCCTGGGGGGCCTCTGGAAACACCATATATTTT. It translates to CASSYSWGASGNTIYF.

The chain joins TRBV18 to TRBJ1-3; D might be TRBD1 (5 bases). The CDR3 extends over 16 amino acids. Trimming stripped 4 bases from V and 0 bases from J, with 13 bases between. Per the germline V gene, CDR1 is KGHSH and CDR2 is LQKENI. CDR3 loop: CASSHEIGTSGNTIYF. CDR3 bases: TGTGCCAGCTCACACGAAATCGGGACCTCTGGAAACACCATATATTTT.

The rearrangement uses TRBV19 and TRBJ1-2, with D possibly being TRBD1 (6 bases). The V end was cut by 5 bases, the J end by 2 bases, with 12 bases between. The CDR3 length is 14 residues. From germline, CDR1 is LNHDA and CDR2 SQIVND (reference sequence). CDR3 sequence (DNA): TGTGCCAGTAGTGCGCAACAGGGAAACTATGGCTACACCTTC. This encodes CASSAQQGNYGYTF.

V usage is TRBV7-3 and J usage is TRBJ2-7; 11 bases are shared with TRBD2. Germline V gives CDR1 SGHTA, CDR2 FQGTGA. Trimming at V came to 5 bases and at J to 3 bases, leaving 3 bases not matched to a gene. This CDR3 has 14 amino acids. This CDR3 is CASSRLAGNYEQYF. CDR3 nucleotide sequence: TGTGCCAGCAGCCGACTAGCGGGGAACTACGAGCAGTACTTC.